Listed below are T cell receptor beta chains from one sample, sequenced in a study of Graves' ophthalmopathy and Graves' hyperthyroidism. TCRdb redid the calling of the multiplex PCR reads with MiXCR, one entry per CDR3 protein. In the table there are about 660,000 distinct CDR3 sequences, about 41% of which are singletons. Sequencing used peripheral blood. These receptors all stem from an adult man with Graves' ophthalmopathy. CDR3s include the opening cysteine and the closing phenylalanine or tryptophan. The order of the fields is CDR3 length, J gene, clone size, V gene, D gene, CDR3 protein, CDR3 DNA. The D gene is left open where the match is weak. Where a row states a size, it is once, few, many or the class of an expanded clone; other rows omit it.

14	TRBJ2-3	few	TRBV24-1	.	CATSDFPLTDTQYF	TGTGCCACCAGTGATTTCCCACTTACAGATACGCAGTATTTT
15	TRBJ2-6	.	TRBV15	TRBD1	CATSLLGTGTNVLTF	TGTGCCACCAGCCTGCTCGGGACAGGGACCAACGTCCTGACTTTC
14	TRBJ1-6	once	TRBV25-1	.	CASSPPYSDSPLHF	TGTGCCAGCTCACCACCCTATTCCGATTCACCCCTCCACTTT
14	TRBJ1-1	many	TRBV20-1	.	CSARDIEEGTEAFF	TGCAGTGCTAGAGATATAGAGGAGGGCACTGAAGCTTTCTTT
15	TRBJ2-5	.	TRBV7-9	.	CASSQAGTQGGTQYF	TGTGCCAGCAGCCAAGCAGGGACACAGGGCGGGACCCAGTACTTC
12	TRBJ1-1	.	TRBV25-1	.	CASTGTSTEAFF	TGTGCCAGCACCGGGACAAGCACTGAAGCTTTCTTT
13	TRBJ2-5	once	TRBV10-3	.	CAISPGEVETQYF	TGTGCCATCAGCCCAGGGGAGGTAGAGACCCAGTACTTC
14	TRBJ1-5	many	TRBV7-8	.	CASSHRDGNQPQHF	TGTGCCAGCAGCCACAGGGACGGCAATCAGCCCCAGCATTTT
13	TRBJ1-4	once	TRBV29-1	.	CSVSPTTNEKLFF	TGCAGCGTCAGCCCAACAACTAATGAAAAACTGTTTTTT
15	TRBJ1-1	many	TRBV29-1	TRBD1	CSVGQGMFSDTEAFF	TGCAGCGTTGGACAGGGCATGTTCTCCGACACTGAAGCTTTCTTT
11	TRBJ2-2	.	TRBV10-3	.	CAIGGTRELFF	TGTGCCATCGGGGGCACCAGGGAGCTGTTTTTT
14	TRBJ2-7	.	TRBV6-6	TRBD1	CASSGWTGVQEQYF	TGTGCCAGCAGTGGCTGGACAGGGGTACAAGAGCAGTACTTC
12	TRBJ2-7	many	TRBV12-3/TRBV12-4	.	CASSPTVYEQYF	TGTGCCAGCAGTCCGACAGTTTACGAGCAGTACTTC
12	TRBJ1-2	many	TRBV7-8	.	CASSYHREGYTF	TGTGCCAGCAGCTACCACAGGGAGGGCTACACCTTC
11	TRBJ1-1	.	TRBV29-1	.	CRLGGGTEAFF	TGCAGGCTTGGGGGGGGCACTGAAGCTTTCTTT
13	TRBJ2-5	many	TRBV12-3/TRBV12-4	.	CASSYPAWETQYF	TGTGCCAGCAGTTACCCGGCTTGGGAGACCCAGTACTTC
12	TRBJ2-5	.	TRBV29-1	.	CSAEAGTPAQYF	TGCAGCGCCGAAGCCGGGACACCGGCCCAGTACTTC
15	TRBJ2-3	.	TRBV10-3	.	CASSYSRQPTDTQYF	TGTGCCAGCAGTTACTCGCGACAGCCCACAGATACGCAGTATTTT
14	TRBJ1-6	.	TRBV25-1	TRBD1	CASSAVGTDSPLHF	TGTGCCAGCAGTGCTGTCGGGACAGATTCACCCCTCCACTTT
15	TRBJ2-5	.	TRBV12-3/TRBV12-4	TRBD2	CASNIAGEPKETQYF	TGTGCCAGCAATATAGCGGGGGAACCTAAAGAGACCCAGTACTTC
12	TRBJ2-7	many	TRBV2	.	CASRRLGDTQYF	TGTGCCAGCAGGAGGCTAGGAGACACACAGTACTTC
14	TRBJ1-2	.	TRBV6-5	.	CASSLGDADYGYTF	TGTGCCAGCAGCCTTGGGGACGCCGACTATGGCTACACCTTC